This T cell receptor (beta chain) is from a study of blood T cell repertoires in COVID-19. For the study at large: The United States, Italy and Spain were the sources of the acute and convalescent COVID-19 samples. T cells, B-cell-depleted T cells, or PBMCs supplied cDNA or gDNA.

CDR1 is MNHEY, CDR2 SVGEGT, per germline. The CDR3 spans 16 residues. Unmatched junction bases numbered 9, after V lost 4 bases and J lost 0 bases. In its sample, this clone was seen a few times. In Seattle, patients joined the study during active infection and were tracked longitudinally. Under the authors' procedure: The assay estimated nucleated cells by amplifying reference gene primers. Libraries were prepared by immunoSEQ multiplex PCR; TCRdb keeps only in-frame clonotypes and omits some of them. That table furnishes V, J and clone size, whereas the DNA furnished D and trimming. The repertoire holds fewer than 700,000 clones, with 70% to 90% as singletons.

This TCR was sampled from a woman aged 45 to 65 with COVID-19, enrolled during active disease. Material for sequencing was peripheral blood. The chain employs TRBV6-2 or TRBV6-3 and TRBJ2-7; 7 bases line up with TRBD1. This CDR3 is CASSFPPGTVSYEQYF. CDR3 bases: TGTGCCAGCAGTTTCCCTCCCGGGACAGTCTCCTACGAGCAGTACTTC.